This passage covers 17 T cell receptor beta chains from one sample sequenced in a study of blood T cell repertoires in COVID-19. Sequencing used immunoSEQ multiplex PCR; TCRdb keeps in-frame clones, though not all of them. This table has about 73,000 clones, over 75% appearing once. Sequenced input: peripheral blood. The origin of the receptors is a woman aged 60-70 years with acute or convalescent COVID-19.

This chain connects TRBV5-1 to TRBJ1-3; D perhaps matches TRBD1 (6 bases). From germline, CDR1 is SGHRS and CDR2 YFSETQ. The CDR3 has 14 residues. Trimming stripped 2 bases from V and 3 bases from J, with 9 bases between. The CDR3 loop reads CASSLQGFGNTIYF. In DNA, the CDR3 is TGCGCCAGCAGCTTACAGGGTTTTGGAAACACCATATATTTT.

The chain couples TRBV6-5 to TRBJ1-2, with D unclear. This CDR3 has 14 amino acids. V lost 2 bases and J lost 4, with 11 bases in between. Germline V gene sequence: CDR1 MNHEY, CDR2 SVGAGI. The CDR3 region is CASSYADKAYGYTF. CDR3 nucleotides: TGTGCCAGCAGTTACGCTGACAAAGCCTATGGCTACACCTTC.

V and J are TRBV2 and TRBJ2-5; weak D call: TRBD1 (5 bases). The CDR3 is 13 amino acids. Trimming shortened V by 3 bases and J by 5 bases, and 10 bases separated the two germline ends. The germline V gene encodes CDR1 SNHLY and CDR2 FYNNEI. The CDR3 DNA reads TGTGCCAGCAGTGACAGGGAAGGGGAGACCCAGTACTTC. Translation: CASSDREGETQYF.

This clone was counted between two and nine times. The V and J genes are TRBV14 and TRBJ1-6; D unclear. V was shortened by 2 bases and J by 4 bases, with 6 bases between the two germline ends. Germline CDR1 SGHDN, CDR2 FVKESK. This CDR3 comprises 14 residues. In DNA form, the CDR3 reads TGTGCCAGCAGCCAAATTAGTTATAATTCACCCCTCCACTTT. It yields the protein CASSQISYNSPLHF.

The J gene is TRBJ1-2, the V gene TRBV6-6, with D uncertain. The CDR3 extends over 14 amino acids. Germline loops: CDR1 MNHNY, CDR2 SVGAGI (reference sequence). V lost 7 bases, J lost 2 bases, and 14 bases lay in between. CDR3 region: CASKDGITNYGYTF. In nucleotides, the CDR3 is TGTGCCAGCAAGGACGGGATCACGAACTATGGCTACACCTTC.

The V gene is TRBV14, the J gene TRBJ1-1; TRBD1 is a possible D gene (6 bases). Germline CDR1 reads SGHDN; CDR2 reads FVKESK. The CDR3 loop spans 14 amino acids. The V end was cut by 4 bases, the J end by 1 base, with 10 bases between. The CDR3: CASSRAGANTEAFF. The CDR3 DNA reads TGTGCCAGCAGCCGAGCAGGGGCGAACACTGAAGCTTTCTTT.

The chain joins TRBV5-5 to TRBJ1-1; D remains ambiguous. Germline loops: CDR1 SGHKS, CDR2 YYEKEE (reference sequence). Trimming removed 1 base at V and 0 bases at J, with 7 bases between. The CDR3 is 14 amino acids. Here the CDR3 reads CASSLTAMNTEAFF. The CDR3 bases are TGTGCCAGCAGCTTGACAGCTATGAACACTGAAGCTTTCTTT.

This rearrangement joins TRBV6-1 to TRBJ1-2; D unclear. The ends were cut back, 5 bases at V and 5 bases at J, with 12 bases in the middle. Germline V gene lookup returns CDR1 MNHNS and CDR2 SASEGT. The CDR3 is 13 amino acids. The chain's CDR3 is CASSSSAPYGYTF. DNA of the CDR3: TGTGCCAGCAGTTCCAGCGCACCGTATGGCTACACCTTC.

This clone was picked up many times. The CDR3 nucleotides read TGCGCCAGCCCCCTTACAGGGGTATTTCAGCCCCAGCATTTT. Its protein is CASPLTGVFQPQHF. V usage is TRBV5-1 and J usage is TRBJ1-5; 7 bases match TRBD1. The CDR3 length is 14 residues. CDR1 and CDR2 from the germline V gene are SGHRS and YFSETQ. The junction had 10 bases not matched to a gene; V was cut back by 7 bases and J by 6 bases.

The rearrangement uses TRBV24-1 and TRBJ1-2, with 7 bases lining up with TRBD1. Trimming removed 5 bases from V and 2 bases from J; junction bases left unmatched: 10. Germline V gene data show CDR1 as KGHDR and CDR2 as SFDVKD. This CDR3 spans 16 amino acids. The CDR3 sequence: CATSAGQSYSNYGYTF. The CDR3 nucleotides are TGTGCCACCAGTGCGGGACAGTCCTACTCAAACTATGGCTACACCTTC.

The CDR3 DNA follows: TGTGCCAGCAGCCCAGTACAGGGCAATCAGCCCCAGCATTTT. Translation: CASSPVQGNQPQHF. The gene calls are TRBV5-5 and TRBJ1-5; D possibly corresponds to TRBD1 (5 bases). The CDR3 has 14 amino acids. CDR1 is SGHKS, CDR2 YYEKEE, per germline (reference sequence). V lost 4 bases and J lost 2, with 10 bases in between.

V and J are TRBV5-4 and TRBJ1-2; 11 bases line up with TRBD1. V dropped 4 bases and J dropped 4; count of bases not matched to a gene: 9. The CDR3 consists of 16 residues. The germline gives CDR1 SGHNT, CDR2 YYREEE (reference sequence). The CDR3 loop reads CASSTSGTGGLYGYTF. For the CDR3, the DNA is TGTGCCAGCAGCACTTCCGGGACAGGGGGACTCTATGGCTACACCTTC.

The rearrangement uses TRBV13 and TRBJ2-7, with 10 nucleotides matching TRBD2. The germline CDR1 and CDR2 sequences are PRHDT and FYEKMQ (reference sequence). The V segment lost 5 bases and the J segment 7 bases; nucleotides outside the gene matches: 8. The CDR3 covers 14 residues. In DNA form, the CDR3 reads TGTGCCAGCAGCCCTACCGGACTAGCGGTAGAGCAGTACTTC. Its protein is CASSPTGLAVEQYF. Full variable domain (rest looked up from reference TRBV13 and TRBJ2-7): AAGVIQSPRHLIKEKRETATLKCYPIPRHDTVYWYQQGPGQDPQFLISFYEKMQSDKGSIPDRFSAQQFSDYHSELNMSSLELGDSALYFCASSPTGLAVEQYFGPGTRLTVT.

This clone was recorded a few times. The chain combines TRBV5-1 with TRBJ2-1; 9 bases align to TRBD2. Germline CDR1 reads SGHRS; CDR2 reads YFSETQ. CDR3 size: 15 residues. V lost 1 base, J lost 5 bases, and 4 bases stayed unmatched. CDR3 sequence (DNA): TGCGCCAGCAGCTTGTTGGGACTAGCCAACAATGAGCAGTTCTTC. This encodes CASSLLGLANNEQFF.

This chain joins TRBV2 and TRBJ1-5; D possibly corresponds to TRBD1 (6 bases). Per germline, CDR1 SNHLY and CDR2 FYNNEI. Trimming pared 5 bases from V and 4 bases from J, leaving 18 bases between. The CDR3 covers 16 residues. As DNA, the CDR3 is TGTGCCAGCAGTCAGAGGGCAGGGGCCTCTAATCAGCCCCAGCATTTT. Its translation: CASSQRAGASNQPQHF.

The V and J genes are TRBV27 and TRBJ1-2; 7 positions match TRBD1. The ends lost 3 bases at V and 8 bases at J; junction bases unmatched: 9. This CDR3 is built from 14 residues. CDR1 is MNHEY, CDR2 SMNVEV, per germline (reference sequence). The DNA of the CDR3 is TGTGCCAGCAGTTTCGAAGCAACAGGGGACGGCTACACCTTC. Its protein is CASSFEATGDGYTF.

J is TRBJ2-7 and V is TRBV28; perhaps TRBD2 as D (5 bases). Germline CDR1 is MDHEN and CDR2 is SYDVKM. This CDR3 is 15 amino acids long. The ends were cut back, 3 bases at V and 0 bases at J, with 12 bases in the middle. For the CDR3, the DNA is TGTGCCAGCAGTTTCGTAGCGCGAAGCTCCTACGAGCAGTACTTC. This encodes CASSFVARSSYEQYF. Looking up the rest from reference TRBV28 and TRBJ2-7 gives the full variable domain: DVKVTQSSRYLVKRTGEKVFLECVQDMDHENMFWYRQDPGLGLRLIYFSYDVKMKEKGDIPEGYSVSREKKERFSLILESASTNQTSMYLCASSFVARSSYEQYFGPGTRLTVT.